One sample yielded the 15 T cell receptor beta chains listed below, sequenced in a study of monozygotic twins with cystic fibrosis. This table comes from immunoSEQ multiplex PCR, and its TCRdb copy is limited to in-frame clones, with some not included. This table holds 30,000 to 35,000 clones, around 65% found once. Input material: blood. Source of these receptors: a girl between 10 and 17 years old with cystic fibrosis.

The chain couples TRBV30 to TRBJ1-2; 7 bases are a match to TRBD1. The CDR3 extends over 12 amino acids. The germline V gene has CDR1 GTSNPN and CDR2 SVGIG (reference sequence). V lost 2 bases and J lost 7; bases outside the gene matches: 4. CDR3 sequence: CAWSSGDSGYTF. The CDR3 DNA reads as TGTGCCTGGAGTTCAGGGGACAGTGGCTACACCTTC. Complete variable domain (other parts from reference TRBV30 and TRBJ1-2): SQTIHQWPATLVQPVGSPLSLECTVEGTSNPNLYWYRQAAGRGLQLLFYSVGIGQISSEVPQNLSASRPQDRQFILSSKKLLLSDSGFYLCAWSSGDSGYTFGSGTRLTVV.

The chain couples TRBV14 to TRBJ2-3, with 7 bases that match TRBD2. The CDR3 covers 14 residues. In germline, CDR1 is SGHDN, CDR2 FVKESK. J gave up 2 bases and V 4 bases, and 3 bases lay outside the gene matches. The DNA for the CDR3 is TGTGCCAGCAGCCGTCTAGCGGTCACAGATACGCAGTATTTT. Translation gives CASSRLAVTDTQYF. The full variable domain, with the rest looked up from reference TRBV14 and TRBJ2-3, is EAGVTQFPSHSVIEKGQTVTLRCDPISGHDNLYWYRRVMGKEIKFLLHFVKESKQDESGMPNNRFLAERTGGTYSTLKVQPAELEDSGVYFCASSRLAVTDTQYFGPGTRLTVL.

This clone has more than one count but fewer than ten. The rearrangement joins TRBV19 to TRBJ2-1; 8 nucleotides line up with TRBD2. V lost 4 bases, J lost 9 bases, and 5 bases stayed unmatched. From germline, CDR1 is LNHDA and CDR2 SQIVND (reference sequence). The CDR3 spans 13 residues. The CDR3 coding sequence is TGTGCCAGTAGTACCGGAGCGGGAGCTGAGCAGTTCTTC. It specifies CASSTGAGAEQFF.

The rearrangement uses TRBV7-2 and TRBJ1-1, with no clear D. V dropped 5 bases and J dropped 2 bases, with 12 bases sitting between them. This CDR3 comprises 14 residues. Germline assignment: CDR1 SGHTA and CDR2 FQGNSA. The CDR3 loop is CASSSTRANTEAFF. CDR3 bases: TGTGCCAGCAGCAGCACGCGGGCAAACACTGAAGCTTTCTTT.

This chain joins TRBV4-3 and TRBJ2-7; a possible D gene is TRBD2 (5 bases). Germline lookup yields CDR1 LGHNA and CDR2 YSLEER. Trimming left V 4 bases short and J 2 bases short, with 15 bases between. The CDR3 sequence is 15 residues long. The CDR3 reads CASSLGPRGTYEQYF. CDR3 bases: TGCGCCAGCAGCCTTGGCCCCCGGGGAACCTACGAGCAGTACTTC.

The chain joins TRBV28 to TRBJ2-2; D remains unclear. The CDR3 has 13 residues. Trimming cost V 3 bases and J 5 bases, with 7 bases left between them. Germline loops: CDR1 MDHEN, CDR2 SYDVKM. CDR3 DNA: TGTGCCAGCAGTTTTGCAGCGACCGGGGAGCTGTTTTTT. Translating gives CASSFAATGELFF.

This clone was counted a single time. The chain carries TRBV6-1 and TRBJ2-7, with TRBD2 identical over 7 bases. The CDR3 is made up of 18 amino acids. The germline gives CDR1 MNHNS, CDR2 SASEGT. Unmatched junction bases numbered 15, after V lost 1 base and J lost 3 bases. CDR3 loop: CASSEVLRGVAGLYEQYF. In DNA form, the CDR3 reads TGTGCCAGCAGTGAAGTCCTCCGCGGAGTAGCGGGTCTCTACGAGCAGTACTTC.

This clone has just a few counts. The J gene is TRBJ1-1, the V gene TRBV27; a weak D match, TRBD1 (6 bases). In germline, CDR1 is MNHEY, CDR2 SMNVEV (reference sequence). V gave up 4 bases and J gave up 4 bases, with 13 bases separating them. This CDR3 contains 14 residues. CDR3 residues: CASSSTGYRTEAFF. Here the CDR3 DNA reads TGTGCCAGCAGTTCCACAGGGTACCGCACTGAAGCTTTCTTT.

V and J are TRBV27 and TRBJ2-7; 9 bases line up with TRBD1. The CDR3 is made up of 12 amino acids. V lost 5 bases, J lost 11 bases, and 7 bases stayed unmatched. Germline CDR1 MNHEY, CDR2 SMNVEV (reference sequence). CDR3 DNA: TGTGCCAGCAGTGCCCGGGACAGGGAAAAGTACTTC. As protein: CASSARDREKYF.

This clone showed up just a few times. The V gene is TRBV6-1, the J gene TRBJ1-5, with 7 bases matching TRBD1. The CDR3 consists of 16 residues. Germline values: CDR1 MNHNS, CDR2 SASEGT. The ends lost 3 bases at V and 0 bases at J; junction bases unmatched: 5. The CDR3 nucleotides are TGTGCCAGCAGTGAGGACAGGTCCTATAGCAATCAGCCCCAGCATTTT. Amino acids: CASSEDRSYSNQPQHF.

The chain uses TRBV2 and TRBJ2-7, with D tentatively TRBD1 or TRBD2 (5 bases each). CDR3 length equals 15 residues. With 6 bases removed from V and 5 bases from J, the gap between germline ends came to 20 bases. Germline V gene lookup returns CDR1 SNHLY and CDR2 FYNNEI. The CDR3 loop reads CASSPHPTGLHEQYF. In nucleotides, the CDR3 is TGTGCCAGCAGCCCCCATCCGACGGGGCTACACGAGCAGTACTTC.

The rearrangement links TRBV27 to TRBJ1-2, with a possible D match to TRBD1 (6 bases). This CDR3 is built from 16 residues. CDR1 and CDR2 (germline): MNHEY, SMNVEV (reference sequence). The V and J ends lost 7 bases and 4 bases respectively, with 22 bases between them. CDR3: CASTSWGPGQLYGYTF. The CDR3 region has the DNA TGTGCCAGCACCTCTTGGGGCCCGGGACAACTCTATGGCTACACCTTC.

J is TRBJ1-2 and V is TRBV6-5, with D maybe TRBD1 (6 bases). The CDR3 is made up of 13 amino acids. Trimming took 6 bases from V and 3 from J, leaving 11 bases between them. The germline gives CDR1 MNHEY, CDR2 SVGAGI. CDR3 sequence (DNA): TGTGCCAGCAGCCCTGGACAGTACTATGGCTACACCTTC. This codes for CASSPGQYYGYTF.

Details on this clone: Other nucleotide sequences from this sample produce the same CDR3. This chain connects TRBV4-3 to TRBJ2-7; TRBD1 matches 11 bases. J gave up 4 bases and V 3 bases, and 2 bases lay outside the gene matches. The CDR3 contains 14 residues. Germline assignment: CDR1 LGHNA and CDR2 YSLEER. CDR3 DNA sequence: TGCGCCAGCAGCCAGGACAGGGGGCTTTACGAGCAGTACTTC. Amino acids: CASSQDRGLYEQYF.

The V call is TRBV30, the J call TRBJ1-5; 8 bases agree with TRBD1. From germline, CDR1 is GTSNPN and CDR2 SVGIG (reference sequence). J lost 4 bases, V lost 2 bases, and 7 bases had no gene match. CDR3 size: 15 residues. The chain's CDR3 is CAWSFGQGANQPQHF. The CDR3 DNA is TGTGCCTGGAGTTTTGGGCAGGGGGCAAATCAGCCCCAGCATTTT. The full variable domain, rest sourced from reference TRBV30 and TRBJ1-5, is SQTIHQWPATLVQPVGSPLSLECTVEGTSNPNLYWYRQAAGRGLQLLFYSVGIGQISSEVPQNLSASRPQDRQFILSSKKLLLSDSGFYLCAWSFGQGANQPQHFGDGTRLSIL.